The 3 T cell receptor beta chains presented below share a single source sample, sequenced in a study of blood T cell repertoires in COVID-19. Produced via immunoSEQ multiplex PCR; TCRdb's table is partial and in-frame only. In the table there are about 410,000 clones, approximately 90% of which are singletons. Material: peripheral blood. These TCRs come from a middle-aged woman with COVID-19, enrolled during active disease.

CDR3 DNA sequence: TGTGCCAGCAGTCTTTCGGACAGGGACGGAAACACCATATATTTT. Protein product: CASSLSDRDGNTIYF. The gene calls are TRBV28 and TRBJ1-3; 8 nucleotides line up with TRBD1. Germline CDR1 is MDHEN and CDR2 is SYDVKM. The junction had 7 bases not matched to a gene; V was cut back by 5 bases and J by 4 bases. The CDR3 contains 15 residues.

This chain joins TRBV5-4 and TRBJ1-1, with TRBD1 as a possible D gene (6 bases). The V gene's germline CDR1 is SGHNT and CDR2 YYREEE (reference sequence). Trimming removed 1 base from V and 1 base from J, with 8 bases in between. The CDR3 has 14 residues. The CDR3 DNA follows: TGTGCCAGCAGCTTGCAGGGGCCGAACACTGAAGCTTTCTTT. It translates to CASSLQGPNTEAFF.

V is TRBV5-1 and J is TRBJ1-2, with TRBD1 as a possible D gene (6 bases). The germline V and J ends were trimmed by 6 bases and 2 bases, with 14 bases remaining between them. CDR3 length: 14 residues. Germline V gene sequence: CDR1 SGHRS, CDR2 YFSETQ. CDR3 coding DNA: TGCGCCAGCACCTATACGACAGGAAACTATGGCTACACCTTC. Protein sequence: CASTYTTGNYGYTF.